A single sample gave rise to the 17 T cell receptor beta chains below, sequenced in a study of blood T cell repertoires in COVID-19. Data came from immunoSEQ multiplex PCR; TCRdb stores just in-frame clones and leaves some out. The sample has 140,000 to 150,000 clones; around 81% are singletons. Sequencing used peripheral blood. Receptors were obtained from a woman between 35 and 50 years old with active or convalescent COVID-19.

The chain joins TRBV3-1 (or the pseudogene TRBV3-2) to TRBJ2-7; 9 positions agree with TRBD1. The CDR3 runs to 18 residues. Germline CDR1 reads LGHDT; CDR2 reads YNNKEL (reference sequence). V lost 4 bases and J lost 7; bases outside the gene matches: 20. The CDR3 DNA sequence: TGTGCCAGCAGCCTTGGACAGGGGAATTCCTTCCGATCGGTGGAGCAGTACTTC. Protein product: CASSLGQGNSFRSVEQYF.

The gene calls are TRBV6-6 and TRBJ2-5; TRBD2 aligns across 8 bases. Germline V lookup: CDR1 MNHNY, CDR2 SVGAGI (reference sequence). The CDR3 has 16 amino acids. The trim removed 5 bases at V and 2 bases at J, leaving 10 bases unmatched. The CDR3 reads CASSPRGAGVQETQYF. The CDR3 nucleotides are TGTGCCAGCAGTCCCCGGGGAGCGGGGGTACAAGAGACCCAGTACTTC.

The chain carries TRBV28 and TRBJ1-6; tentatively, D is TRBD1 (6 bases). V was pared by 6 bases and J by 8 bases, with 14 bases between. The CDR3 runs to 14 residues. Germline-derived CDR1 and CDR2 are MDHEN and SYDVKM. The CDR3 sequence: CASSSRGPYSPLHF. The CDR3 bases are TGTGCCAGCAGCAGCAGGGGACCGTATTCACCCCTCCACTTT.

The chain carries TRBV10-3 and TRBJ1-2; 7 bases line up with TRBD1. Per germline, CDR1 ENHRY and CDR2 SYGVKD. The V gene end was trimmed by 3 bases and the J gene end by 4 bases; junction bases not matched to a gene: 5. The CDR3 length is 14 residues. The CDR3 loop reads CAISERQGRYGYTF. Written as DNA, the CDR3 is TGTGCCATCAGTGAAAGACAGGGCCGCTATGGCTACACCTTC.

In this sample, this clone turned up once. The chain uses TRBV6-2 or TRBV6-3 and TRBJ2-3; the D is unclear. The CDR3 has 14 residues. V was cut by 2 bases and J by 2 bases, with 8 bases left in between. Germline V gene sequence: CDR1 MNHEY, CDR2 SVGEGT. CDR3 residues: CASSYGLNTDTQYF. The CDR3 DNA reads TGTGCCAGCAGTTACGGCCTTAACACAGATACGCAGTATTTT.

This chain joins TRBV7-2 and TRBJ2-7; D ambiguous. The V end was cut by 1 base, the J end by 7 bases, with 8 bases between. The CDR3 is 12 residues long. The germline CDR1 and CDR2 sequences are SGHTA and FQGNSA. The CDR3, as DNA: TGTGCCAGCAGCTTAGACCCCCGGGAGCAGTACTTC. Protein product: CASSLDPREQYF. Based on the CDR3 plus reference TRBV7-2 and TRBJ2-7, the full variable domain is GAGVSQSPSNKVTEKGKDVELRCDPISGHTALYWYRQSLGQGLEFLIYFQGNSAPDKSGLPSDRFSAERTGGSVSTLTIQRTQQEDSAVYLCASSLDPREQYFGPGTRLTVT.

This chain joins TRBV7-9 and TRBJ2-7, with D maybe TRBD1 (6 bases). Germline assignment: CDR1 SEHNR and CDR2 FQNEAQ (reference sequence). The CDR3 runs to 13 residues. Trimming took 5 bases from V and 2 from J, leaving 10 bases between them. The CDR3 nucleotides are TGTGCCAGCAGCCGGACAGTTACCTACGAGCAGTACTTC. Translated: CASSRTVTYEQYF.

The CDR3, as DNA: TGTGCCAGCAGTCGGGACACGAACACCGGGGAGCTGTTTTTT. Translated: CASSRDTNTGELFF. The chain couples TRBV27 to TRBJ2-2; tentatively, D is TRBD1 (6 bases). V lost 5 bases, J lost 0 bases, and 7 bases lay in between. Germline V gene sequence: CDR1 MNHEY, CDR2 SMNVEV (reference sequence). The CDR3 spans 14 residues.

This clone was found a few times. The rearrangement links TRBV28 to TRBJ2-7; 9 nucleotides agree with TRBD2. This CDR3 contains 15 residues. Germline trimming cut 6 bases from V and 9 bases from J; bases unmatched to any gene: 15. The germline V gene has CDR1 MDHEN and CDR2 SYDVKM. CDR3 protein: CASSPGGARGGSQYF. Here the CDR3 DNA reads TGTGCCAGCAGCCCAGGCGGGGCGCGGGGGGGTTCGCAGTACTTC.

The CDR3 loop is CASSLTGTGISGANVLTF. The CDR3 nucleotides are TGTGCCAGCAGTCTAACCGGGACAGGGATCTCTGGGGCCAACGTCCTGACTTTC. The chain is built from TRBV28 and TRBJ2-6; 9 bases match TRBD1. Germline CDR1 MDHEN, CDR2 SYDVKM. V lost 5 bases and J lost 0; bases outside the gene matches: 8. CDR3 length equals 18 residues.

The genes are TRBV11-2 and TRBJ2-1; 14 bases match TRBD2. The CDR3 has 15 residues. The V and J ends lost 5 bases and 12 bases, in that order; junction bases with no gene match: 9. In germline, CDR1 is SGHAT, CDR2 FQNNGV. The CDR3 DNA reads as TGTGCCAGCAGCCGGACTAGCGGGGGGCCCCAGGGGCAGTTCTTC. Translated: CASSRTSGGPQGQFF.

For the CDR3, the DNA is TGTGCCAGCTCTCTACTACTAGCGGGAGTTCCCGATACGCAGTATTTT. Protein product: CASSLLLAGVPDTQYF. V usage is TRBV18 and J usage is TRBJ2-3, with 11 bases identical to TRBD2. The ends lost 6 bases at V and 6 bases at J; junction bases unmatched: 11. Germline V gene sequence: CDR1 KGHSH, CDR2 LQKENI. The CDR3 extends over 16 amino acids.

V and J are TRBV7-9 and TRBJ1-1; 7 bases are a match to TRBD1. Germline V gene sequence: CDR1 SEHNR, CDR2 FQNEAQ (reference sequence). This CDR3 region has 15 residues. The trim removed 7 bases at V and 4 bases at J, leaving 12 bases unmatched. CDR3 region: CASTHGDRAGTEAFF. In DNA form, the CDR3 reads TGTGCCAGCACCCACGGCGACAGGGCCGGCACTGAAGCTTTCTTT.

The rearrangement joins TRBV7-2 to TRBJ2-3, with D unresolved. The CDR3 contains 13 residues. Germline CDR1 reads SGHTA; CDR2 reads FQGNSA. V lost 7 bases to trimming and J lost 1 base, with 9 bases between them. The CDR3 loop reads CASTLSRTDTQYF. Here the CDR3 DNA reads TGTGCCAGCACCCTATCCCGCACAGATACGCAGTATTTT.

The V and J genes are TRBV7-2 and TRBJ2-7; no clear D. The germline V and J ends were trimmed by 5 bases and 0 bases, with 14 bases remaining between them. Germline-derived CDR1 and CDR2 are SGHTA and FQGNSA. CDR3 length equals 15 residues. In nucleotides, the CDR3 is TGTGCCAGCAGCCCCCGGTTACCGAGCTCCTACGAGCAGTACTTC. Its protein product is CASSPRLPSSYEQYF. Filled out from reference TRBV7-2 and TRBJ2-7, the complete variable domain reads GAGVSQSPSNKVTEKGKDVELRCDPISGHTALYWYRQSLGQGLEFLIYFQGNSAPDKSGLPSDRFSAERTGGSVSTLTIQRTQQEDSAVYLCASSPRLPSSYEQYFGPGTRLTVT.

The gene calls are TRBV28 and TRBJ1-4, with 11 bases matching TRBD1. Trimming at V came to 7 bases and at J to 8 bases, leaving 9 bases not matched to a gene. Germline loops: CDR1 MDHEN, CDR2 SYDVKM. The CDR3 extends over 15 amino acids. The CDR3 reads CASTLRGTGGEKLFF. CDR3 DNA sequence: TGTGCCAGCACCCTTAGGGGGACAGGGGGGGAAAAACTGTTTTTT.

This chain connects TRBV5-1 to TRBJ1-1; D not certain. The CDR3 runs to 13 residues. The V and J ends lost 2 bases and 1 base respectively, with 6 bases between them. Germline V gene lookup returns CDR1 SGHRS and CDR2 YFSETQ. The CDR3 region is CASSFRGNTEAFF. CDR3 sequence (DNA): TGCGCCAGCAGCTTCCGAGGGAACACTGAAGCTTTCTTT. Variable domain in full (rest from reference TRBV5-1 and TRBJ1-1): KAGVTQTPRYLIKTRGQQVTLSCSPISGHRSVSWYQQTPGQGLQFLFEYFSETQRNKGNFPGRFSGRQFSNSRSEMNVSTLELGDSALYLCASSFRGNTEAFFGQGTRLTVV.